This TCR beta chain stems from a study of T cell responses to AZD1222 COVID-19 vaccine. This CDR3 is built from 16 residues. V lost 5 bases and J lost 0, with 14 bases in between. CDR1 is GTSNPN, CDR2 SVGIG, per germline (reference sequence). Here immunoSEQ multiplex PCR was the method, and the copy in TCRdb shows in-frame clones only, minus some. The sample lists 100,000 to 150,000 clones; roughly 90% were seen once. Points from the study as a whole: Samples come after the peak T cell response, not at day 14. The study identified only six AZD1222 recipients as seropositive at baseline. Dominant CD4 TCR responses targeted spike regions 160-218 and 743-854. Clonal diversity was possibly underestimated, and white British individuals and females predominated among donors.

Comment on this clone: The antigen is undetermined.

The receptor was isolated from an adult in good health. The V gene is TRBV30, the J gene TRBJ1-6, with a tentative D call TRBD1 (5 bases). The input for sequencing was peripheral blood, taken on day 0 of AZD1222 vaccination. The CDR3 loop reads CAWAAGAFSYNSPLHF. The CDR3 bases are TGTGCCTGGGCAGCCGGGGCATTCTCCTATAATTCACCCCTCCACTTT.